Below are 20 T cell receptor beta chains sequenced from a single sample in a study of monozygotic twins with inflammatory bowel disease. One entry per CDR3 protein, without DNA, is what TCRdb gives after re-calling the 5' RACE reads. The ten most abundant clones cover roughly 2.4% of a sample with some 150,000 distinct CDR3 sequences. Sequencing was performed on blood. The receptors come from a human donor with ulcerative colitis or Crohn's disease, or a healthy co-twin of an affected twin (not recorded which).

This chain links TRBV30 with TRBJ1-3. Germline-derived CDR1 and CDR2 are GTSNPN and SVGIG (reference sequence). The CDR3 is 16 amino acids. CDR3 protein: CAWSVRGGVSGNTIYF.

The chain combines TRBV20-1 with TRBJ2-7. This CDR3 region has 14 residues. Germline lookup yields CDR1 DFQATT and CDR2 SNEGSKA (reference sequence). CDR3 residues: CSASLSTWGYEQYF.

The chain is built from TRBV28 and TRBJ2-6. Germline V gives CDR1 MDHEN, CDR2 SYDVKM. CDR3 size: 15 residues. Here the CDR3 reads CASSLWASGANVLTF. The full variable domain, rest sourced from reference TRBV28 and TRBJ2-6, is DVKVTQSSRYLVKRTGEKVFLECVQDMDHENMFWYRQDPGLGLRLIYFSYDVKMKEKGDIPEGYSVSREKKERFSLILESASTNQTSMYLCASSLWASGANVLTFGAGSRLTVL.

The rearrangement links TRBV20-1 to TRBJ1-5. Germline CDR1 reads DFQATT; CDR2 reads SNEGSKA (reference sequence). The length of the CDR3 is 14 residues. CDR3 region: CSARGTNAKQPQHF.

This chain uses TRBV15 with TRBJ2-1. The CDR3 totals 15 residues. Germline V gene data show CDR1 as LNHNV and CDR2 as YYDKDF (reference sequence). The CDR3 is CATSRDLGLRNEQFF.

The chain links TRBV6-1 to TRBJ2-1; checking the TCRdb D call of TRBD1 is not possible without DNA. This CDR3 has 14 amino acids. CDR1 MNHNS and CDR2 SASEGT come from the germline V gene. The CDR3 sequence is CASVTGVRRNEQFF.

This CDR3 reads CASSQAWTGDYEQYF. This sequence joins TRBV3-1 and TRBJ2-7; absent DNA, TCRdb's TRBD1 call cannot be checked. The CDR3 is 15 amino acids. CDR1 LGHDT and CDR2 YNNKEL come from the germline V gene (reference sequence).

The chain's CDR3 is CASSPGGFSYQPQHF. The rearrangement uses TRBV25-1 and TRBJ1-5; with no DNA, the TCRdb D assignment of TRBD1 cannot be verified. CDR1 MGHDK and CDR2 SYGVNS come from the germline V gene. The CDR3 runs 15 residues.

This chain connects TRBV20-1 to TRBJ2-1. This CDR3 is 13 amino acids long. Germline V lookup: CDR1 DFQATT, CDR2 SNEGSKA (reference sequence). CDR3 region: CSASGRAYNEQFF.

The rearrangement uses TRBV5-6 and TRBJ2-2; TCRdb names TRBD2, which stays unverified in the absence of DNA. CDR1 SGHDT and CDR2 YYEEEE come from the germline V gene. The CDR3 has 15 amino acids. The CDR3 loop reads CASSRLAGVGGELFF. The entire variable domain, with the rest obtained from reference TRBV5-6 and TRBJ2-2, is as follows: DAGVTQSPTHLIKTRGQQVTLRCSPKSGHDTVSWYQQALGQGPQFIFQYYEEEERQRGNFPDRFSGHQFPNYSSELNVNALLLGDSALYLCASSRLAGVGGELFFGEGSRLTVL.

V gene TRBV7-2 combines with J gene TRBJ2-5. This CDR3 comprises 15 residues. CDR1 SGHTA and CDR2 FQGNSA come from the germline V gene. CDR3 sequence: CASSLAAADGETQYF. Full variable domain (rest looked up from reference TRBV7-2 and TRBJ2-5): GAGVSQSPSNKVTEKGKDVELRCDPISGHTALYWYRQSLGQGLEFLIYFQGNSAPDKSGLPSDRFSAERTGGSVSTLTIQRTQQEDSAVYLCASSLAAADGETQYFGPGTRLLVL.

The chain is built from TRBV7-2 and TRBJ1-1; the D gene TCRdb calls, TRBD1, cannot be checked with no DNA. Germline loops: CDR1 SGHTA, CDR2 FQGNSA. This CDR3 is 12 amino acids long. The CDR3 here is CASSYLGQGVFF.

This chain connects TRBV20-1 to TRBJ2-3. The germline CDR1 and CDR2 sequences are DFQATT and SNEGSKA (reference sequence). There are 12 residues in the CDR3. The CDR3 here is CSASPFTDTQYF.

The chain recombines TRBV7-3 with TRBJ2-1. Germline V gives CDR1 SGHTA, CDR2 FQGTGA. This CDR3 comprises 13 residues. CDR3 loop: CASSLGLNGEQFF.

This chain joins TRBV5-1 and TRBJ1-2; without DNA, the TCRdb call of TRBD1 cannot be checked. CDR3 size: 14 residues. Germline lookup yields CDR1 SGHRS and CDR2 YFSETQ. The CDR3 is CASSFLGGAYGYTF.

The chain combines TRBV6-1 with TRBJ2-7. Germline V lookup: CDR1 MNHNS, CDR2 SASEGT. The CDR3 sequence is 14 residues long. This chain's CDR3 is CASRSTASSYEQYF.

The rearrangement links TRBV20-1 to TRBJ2-5; TCRdb lists TRBD1, though no DNA is available to test this call. Per germline, CDR1 DFQATT and CDR2 SNEGSKA (reference sequence). The CDR3 spans 11 residues. This chain's CDR3 is CSENRQETQYF.

This chain links TRBV9 with TRBJ1-1; the TCRdb D gene call, TRBD1, has no DNA to confirm it. Germline V gives CDR1 SGDLS, CDR2 YYNGEE. The CDR3 extends over 12 amino acids. CDR3 residues: CASSMGDTEAFF.

CDR3 sequence: CASSFQGGTGNTIYF. The genes are TRBV5-6 and TRBJ1-3. Germline V gives CDR1 SGHDT, CDR2 YYEEEE. The CDR3 is made up of 15 amino acids.

The V call is TRBV7-8, the J call TRBJ1-4; TCRdb returns TRBD1, unconfirmable since there is no DNA. The CDR3 has 19 amino acids. Germline CDR1 SGHVS, CDR2 FQNEAQ. CDR3 sequence reads: CASSLHVLGQPSGNEKLFF.